These T cell receptor beta chains were read from a single sample in a study of T cells after posttransplantation cyclophosphamide. TCRdb keeps only in-frame clones here, not all; method: immunoSEQ multiplex PCR. The repertoire consists of about 10,000 clones, with around 80% occurring once and the leading ten covering about 15%. The sequences come from PBMCs, collected 1,700 to 2,000 days after a stem cell transplant with posttransplant cyclophosphamide. The origin of the receptors is a female patient aged 40-50 years who received an allogeneic stem cell transplant from a related donor, was CMV-positive, and had no GVHD. Part of the T cell pool may stem from the graft donor. Each CDR3 is given with its conserved first and last residue. The D gene is left open where the match is weak. Clone size is given for some rows only: seen once, a few or many times, or a class if the clone is expanded.

j_gene: TRBJ1-2; v_gene: TRBV6-5; d_gene: .; abundance: .; CDR3nt: TGTGCCAGCAGTTACTCTTTCGGGCCATCGGGAGGCTACACCTTC; CDR3aa: CASSYSFGPSGGYTF
j_gene: TRBJ1-6; v_gene: TRBV5-8; d_gene: .; abundance: .; CDR3nt: TGTGCCAGCAGCCCCGCGGATAATTCACCCCTCCACTTT; CDR3aa: CASSPADNSPLHF
j_gene: TRBJ2-7; v_gene: TRBV10-1; d_gene: .; abundance: .; CDR3nt: TGCGCCAGCGAATTGGGGGGAAACGAGCAGTACTTC; CDR3aa: CASELGGNEQYF
j_gene: TRBJ2-7; v_gene: TRBV6-1; d_gene: .; abundance: .; CDR3nt: TGTGCCAGCAGTGAAAGGACAGCCGAGCAGTACTTC; CDR3aa: CASSERTAEQYF
j_gene: TRBJ2-6; v_gene: TRBV11-2; d_gene: .; abundance: .; CDR3nt: TGTGCCAGCAGTTCCGCGAGCTCTGGGGCCAACGTCCTGACTTTC; CDR3aa: CASSSASSGANVLTF
j_gene: TRBJ2-1; v_gene: TRBV7-7; d_gene: TRBD2; abundance: .; CDR3nt: TGTGCCAGCAGCTTAGAGGGTAGCGGGAATGAGCAGTTCTTC; CDR3aa: CASSLEGSGNEQFF
j_gene: TRBJ2-7; v_gene: TRBV15; d_gene: TRBD2; abundance: once; CDR3nt: TGTGCCACCAGCAGAGATCAAAGGCGGGGGGGCGGGTACGAGCAGTACTTC; CDR3aa: CATSRDQRRGGGYEQYF
j_gene: TRBJ1-3; v_gene: TRBV25-1; d_gene: .; abundance: once; CDR3nt: TGTGCCAGCAGTTTAAAGGGTTCGGGAGCTCTGGGAAACACCATATATTTT; CDR3aa: CASSLKGSGALGNTIYF
j_gene: TRBJ2-7; v_gene: TRBV27; d_gene: TRBD1; abundance: .; CDR3nt: TGTGCCAGGCTTACCGGGACAGTCTCCTACGAGCAGTACTTC; CDR3aa: CARLTGTVSYEQYF
j_gene: TRBJ1-3; v_gene: TRBV5-1; d_gene: .; abundance: once; CDR3nt: TGCGTCAGCAGCTTGGCAGGGGCCTGGGGTGGAAACACCATATATTTT; CDR3aa: CVSSLAGAWGGNTIYF
j_gene: TRBJ1-2; v_gene: TRBV7-9; d_gene: .; abundance: few; CDR3nt: TGTGCCAGCAGCCATGACAGGCACTATGGCTACACCTTC; CDR3aa: CASSHDRHYGYTF
j_gene: TRBJ2-7; v_gene: TRBV7-9; d_gene: .; abundance: .; CDR3nt: TGTGCCAGCAGCTTAAGTTCCCAGGGGCCATCCGTCCTCTCCTACGAGCAGTACTTC; CDR3aa: CASSLSSQGPSVLSYEQYF
j_gene: TRBJ2-1; v_gene: TRBV4-3; d_gene: .; abundance: .; CDR3nt: TGCGCCAGCAGCCAGTTTGGAGGGGTCTATGAGCAGTTCTTC; CDR3aa: CASSQFGGVYEQFF
j_gene: TRBJ2-2; v_gene: TRBV5-4; d_gene: .; abundance: .; CDR3nt: TGTGCCAGCAGCCCTACTAGAGCCGGGGAGCTGTTTTTT; CDR3aa: CASSPTRAGELFF
j_gene: TRBJ1-5; v_gene: TRBV7-2; d_gene: .; abundance: few; CDR3nt: TGTGCCAGCAGTTTCGGACAGCGCAATCAGCCCCAGCATTTT; CDR3aa: CASSFGQRNQPQHF
j_gene: TRBJ2-7; v_gene: TRBV5-1; d_gene: TRBD1; abundance: few; CDR3nt: TGCGCCAGCAATGCAGAACAGGGGCCTCCCTACGAGCAGTACTTC; CDR3aa: CASNAEQGPPYEQYF
j_gene: TRBJ2-2; v_gene: TRBV4-3; d_gene: TRBD2; abundance: .; CDR3nt: TGCGCCAGCAGCCTAGCGGGGGGAAACACCGGGGAGCTGTTTTTT; CDR3aa: CASSLAGGNTGELFF
j_gene: TRBJ2-6; v_gene: TRBV25-1; d_gene: .; abundance: .; CDR3nt: TGTGCCAGCAGTGATAACCTTGGAGGGGTTGGGGCCAACGTCCTGACTTTC; CDR3aa: CASSDNLGGVGANVLTF
j_gene: TRBJ1-4; v_gene: TRBV6-1; d_gene: .; abundance: few; CDR3nt: TGTGCCAGCACTCACAGAAATAATGAAAAACTGTTTTTT; CDR3aa: CASTHRNNEKLFF
j_gene: TRBJ2-2; v_gene: TRBV7-9; d_gene: TRBD2; abundance: few; CDR3nt: TGTGCCAGCAGCTCCCTTGCGGGGGGCGCTGACACCGGGGAGCTGTTTTTT; CDR3aa: CASSSLAGGADTGELFF
j_gene: TRBJ1-6; v_gene: TRBV7-2; d_gene: .; abundance: .; CDR3nt: TGTGCCAGCAGCTTAGTGGGGGGGGTGAAAAATTCACCCCTCCACTTT; CDR3aa: CASSLVGGVKNSPLHF
j_gene: TRBJ2-2; v_gene: TRBV5-6; d_gene: TRBD1; abundance: .; CDR3nt: TGTGCCAGCAGCAACCGGGACAGGGTACGCGGGGAGCTGTTTTTT; CDR3aa: CASSNRDRVRGELFF
j_gene: TRBJ2-1; v_gene: TRBV19; d_gene: TRBD2; abundance: .; CDR3nt: TGTGCCAGTAGTATCCTAGCGGGGCCCAATGAGCAGTTCTTC; CDR3aa: CASSILAGPNEQFF
j_gene: TRBJ1-1; v_gene: TRBV7-3; d_gene: TRBD1; abundance: .; CDR3nt: TGTGCCAGCAGCTTAAATAAGACAGGGTGGGGCACTGAAGCTTTCTTT; CDR3aa: CASSLNKTGWGTEAFF